This TCR beta chain emerged from a study of cytomegalovirus exposure and HLA in healthy donors. Study-level results: Later analysis identified 16,000 or so TCR beta sequences associated with HLA alleles, using a false discovery rate threshold of 0.05.

Germline lookup yields CDR1 SGHNT and CDR2 YYREEE (reference sequence). The CDR3 runs to 15 residues. Trimming left V 5 bases short and J 1 base short, with 15 bases between. With 60 Vbeta and 13 Jbeta primers, the PCR was carried out. TCRdb's table, derived via immunoSEQ multiplex PCR, lists solely in-frame clones and lacks some. The sample yields fewer than 150,000 clones, 65% to 80% seen once. Turning to this clone: What it recognizes is unknown.

The chain combines TRBV5-4 with TRBJ2-5; a weak D match, TRBD1 (6 bases). The source material was PBMCs. The clonotype was recovered from a man aged 55 to 70 in good health and CMV-seropositive. The CDR3 sequence: CASSFRDTFQETQYF. DNA of the CDR3: TGTGCCAGCAGTTTTCGGGACACCTTCCAAGAGACCCAGTACTTC.